This T cell receptor beta chain was recovered during a study of cytomegalovirus exposure and HLA in healthy donors. Broader study findings: The study dropped some indistinguishable V segments, TRBV6-2 and TRBV6-3 among them. Later analysis found that TCR beta chains associated with HLA were more clonally expanded than other, equally common chains. In a later analysis, a missense DCLRE1C variant was linked to TCR beta V- and J-gene trimming.

This CDR3 is 12 amino acids long. Germline V lookup: CDR1 LNHNV, CDR2 YYDKDF (reference sequence). All the people who gave samples were healthy bone marrow donors. On this clone itself: Its antigen is unidentified.

The PCR used 60 Vbeta and 13 Jbeta primers. The protocol was immunoSEQ multiplex PCR, while the TCRdb copy is restricted to in-frame clones and leaves out a portion. There are roughly 180,000 clones in the sample; roughly 80% occur only once, and about 8% lies in the top ten. The sequence was obtained from a woman in her forties in good health and CMV-seropositive. The specimen was PBMCs. The V and J genes are TRBV15 and TRBJ2-3; tentative D call: TRBD2 (6 bases). For the CDR3, the DNA is TGTGCATCCACGGGGGGCACAGATACGCAGTATTTT. It encodes CASTGGTDTQYF.